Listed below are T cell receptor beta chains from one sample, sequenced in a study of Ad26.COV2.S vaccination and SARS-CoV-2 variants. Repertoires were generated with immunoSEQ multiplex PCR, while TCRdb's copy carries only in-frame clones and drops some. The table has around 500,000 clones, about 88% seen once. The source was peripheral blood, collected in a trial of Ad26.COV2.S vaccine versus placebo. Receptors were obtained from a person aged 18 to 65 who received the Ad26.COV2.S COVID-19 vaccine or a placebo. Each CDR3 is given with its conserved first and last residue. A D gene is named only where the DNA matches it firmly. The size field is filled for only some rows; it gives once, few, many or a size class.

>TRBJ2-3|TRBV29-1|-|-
CSVVPGETQYF
TGCAGCGTTGTCCCAGGGGAAACGCAGTATTTT
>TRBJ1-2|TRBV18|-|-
CASSPSTENYYGYTF
TGTGCCAGCTCACCGTCGACAGAGAACTACTATGGCTACACCTTC
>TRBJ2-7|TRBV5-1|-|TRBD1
CASSLGTGLDEQYF
TGCGCCAGCAGCTTGGGGACAGGGCTCGACGAGCAGTACTTC
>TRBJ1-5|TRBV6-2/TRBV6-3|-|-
CASSTGLAQHF
TGTGCCAGCAGTACAGGGTTGGCCCAGCATTTT
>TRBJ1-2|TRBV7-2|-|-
CASSPGTAINYGYTF
TGTGCCAGCAGCCCAGGGACGGCGATTAACTATGGCTACACCTTC
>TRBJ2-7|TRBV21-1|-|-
CASSKMREQYF
TGTGCCAGCAGCAAAATGAGGGAGCAGTACTTC
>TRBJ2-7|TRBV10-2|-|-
CASSENDSYEQYF
TGCGCCAGCAGTGAGAACGACTCCTACGAGCAGTACTTC
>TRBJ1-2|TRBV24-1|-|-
CATGSGPYGYTF
TGTGCCACCGGTTCGGGGCCCTATGGCTACACCTTC
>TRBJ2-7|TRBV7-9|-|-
CASSPIGIFSYEQYF
TGTGCCAGCAGCCCGATCGGGATTTTTTCCTACGAGCAGTACTTC
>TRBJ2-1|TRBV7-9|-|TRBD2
CASSPTSDFYNEQFF
TGTGCCAGCAGCCCTACTAGCGACTTCTACAATGAGCAGTTCTTC
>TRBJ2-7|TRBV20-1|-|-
CSAAGTLEQYF
TGCAGTGCCGCGGGTACTCTAGAGCAGTACTTC
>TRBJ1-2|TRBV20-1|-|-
CSARVVGYTF
TGCAGTGCCCGTGTTGTCGGCTACACCTTC
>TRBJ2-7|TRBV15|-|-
CATSRPTGSESYEQYF
TGTGCCACCAGCAGACCTACAGGGTCCGAGTCCTACGAGCAGTACTTC
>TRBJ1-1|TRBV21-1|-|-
CASSKGGTDYSNTEAFF
TGTGCCAGCAGCAAAGGGGGGACCGACTATTCGAACACTGAAGCTTTCTTT
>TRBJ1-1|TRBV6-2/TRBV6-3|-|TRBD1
CASSFRQGATNTEAFF
TGTGCCAGCAGTTTCCGACAGGGGGCAACGAACACTGAAGCTTTCTTT
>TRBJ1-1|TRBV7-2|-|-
CASSWDPLTTEAFF
TGTGCCAGCAGCTGGGACCCATTGACTACTGAAGCTTTCTTT
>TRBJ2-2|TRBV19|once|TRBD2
CASKKREVTGELFF
TGTGCCAGTAAAAAGCGGGAAGTCACCGGGGAGCTGTTTTTT
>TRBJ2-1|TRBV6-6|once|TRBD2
CASTHSASGSNEQFF
TGTGCCAGCACCCATAGCGCTAGCGGCTCCAATGAGCAGTTCTTC
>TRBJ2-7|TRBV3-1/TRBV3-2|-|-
CASIGHLSYEQYF
TGTGCCAGCATCGGGCACCTCTCCTACGAGCAGTACTTC
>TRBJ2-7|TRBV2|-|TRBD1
CASSVTGGVYEQYF
TGTGCCAGCAGTGTGACAGGGGGCGTCTACGAGCAGTACTTC
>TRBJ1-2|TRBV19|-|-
CASSIQAGANYGYTF
TGTGCCAGTAGTATACAGGCGGGCGCTAACTATGGCTACACCTTC
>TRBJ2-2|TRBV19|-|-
CASSIWVGTGELFF
TGTGCCAGTAGTATCTGGGTTGGTACCGGGGAGCTGTTTTTT
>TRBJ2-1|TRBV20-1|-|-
CSASLGSYNEQFF
TGCAGTGCTAGTCTGGGGTCCTACAATGAGCAGTTCTTC
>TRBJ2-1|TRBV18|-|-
CASSPPFPGLGFYNEQFF
TGTGCCAGCTCACCACCGTTCCCGGGTTTGGGATTCTACAATGAGCAGTTCTTC
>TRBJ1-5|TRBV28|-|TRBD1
CASRRQGGNQPQHF
TGTGCCAGCCGGCGACAGGGAGGCAATCAGCCCCAGCATTTT
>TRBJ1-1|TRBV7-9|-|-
CASSLAVDSEAFF
TGTGCCAGCAGCTTAGCGGTTGACTCTGAAGCTTTCTTT
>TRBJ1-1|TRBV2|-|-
CASSEAGGNTEAFF
TGTGCCAGCAGTGAAGCAGGCGGCAACACTGAAGCTTTCTTT
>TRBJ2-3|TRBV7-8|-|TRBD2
CASSLRNGGRATDTQYF
TGTGCCAGCAGCTTAAGGAACGGCGGGAGGGCAACAGATACGCAGTATTTT
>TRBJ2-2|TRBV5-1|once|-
CASSLNMNTGELFF
TGCGCCAGCAGCTTAAACATGAACACCGGGGAGCTGTTTTTT
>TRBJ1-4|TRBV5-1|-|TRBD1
CASSLGRGPNEKLFF
TGCGCCAGCAGCTTGGGCAGGGGGCCTAATGAAAAACTGTTTTTT
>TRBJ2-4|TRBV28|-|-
CASSLGGGGYIQYF
TGTGCCAGCAGTTTAGGGGGGGGCGGGTACATTCAGTACTTC
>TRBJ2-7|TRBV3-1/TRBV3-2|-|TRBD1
CASSPRDSSYEQYF
TGTGCCAGCAGCCCCCGGGACAGCTCCTACGAGCAGTACTTC
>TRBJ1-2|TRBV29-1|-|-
CSVEDRGFREFESNYGYTF
TGCAGCGTTGAAGATCGAGGTTTCCGGGAATTCGAGTCTAACTATGGCTACACCTTC
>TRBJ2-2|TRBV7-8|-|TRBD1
CASSRDRPAANTGELFF
TGTGCCAGCAGCCGGGACAGGCCTGCCGCGAACACCGGGGAGCTGTTTTTT
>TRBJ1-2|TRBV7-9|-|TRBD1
CASSHPTGGDYGYTF
TGTGCCAGCAGCCACCCGACAGGGGGGGACTATGGCTACACCTTC
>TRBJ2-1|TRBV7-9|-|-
CASSSRATGPYNEQFF
TGTGCCAGCAGCTCCCGGGCCACAGGTCCCTACAATGAGCAGTTCTTC
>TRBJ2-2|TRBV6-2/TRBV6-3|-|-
CASSYRGVDTGELFF
TGTGCCAGCAGTTATAGGGGGGTCGACACCGGGGAGCTGTTTTTT
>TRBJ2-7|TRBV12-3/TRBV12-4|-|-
CASTAALSGEQYF
TGTGCCAGCACCGCGGCCCTTTCGGGGGAGCAGTACTTC
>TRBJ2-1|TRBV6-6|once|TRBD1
CASSGQGGYNEQFF
TGTGCCAGCAGCGGACAGGGGGGCTACAATGAGCAGTTCTTC
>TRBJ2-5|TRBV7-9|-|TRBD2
CASSSGTRGLGETQYF
TGTGCCAGCAGCTCCGGGACTAGGGGGTTAGGAGAGACCCAGTACTTC
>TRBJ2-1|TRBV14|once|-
CASSLVGQGVHEQFF
TGTGCCAGCAGCCTTGTAGGGCAGGGAGTCCATGAGCAGTTCTTC
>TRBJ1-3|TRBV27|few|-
CASSLFGVGNTIYF
TGTGCCAGCAGTTTATTCGGGGTCGGAAACACCATATATTTT
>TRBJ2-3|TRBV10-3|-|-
CAISEIGRGRSTDTQYF
TGTGCCATCAGTGAGATCGGGCGGGGTCGAAGCACAGATACGCAGTATTTT
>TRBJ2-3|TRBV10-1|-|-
CAILSGASTDTQYF
TGCGCCATCCTTAGCGGAGCTAGCACAGATACGCAGTATTTT
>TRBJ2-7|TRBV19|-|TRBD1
CASKQGASFEQYF
TGTGCCAGTAAGCAGGGGGCGTCTTTCGAGCAGTACTTC
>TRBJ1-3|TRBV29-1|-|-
CSVEDDRSGNTIYF
TGCAGCGTTGAAGACGACAGGTCTGGAAACACCATATATTTT
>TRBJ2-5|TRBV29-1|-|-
CSVPPPTSQETQYF
TGCAGCGTCCCCCCCCCAACTAGCCAAGAGACCCAGTACTTC
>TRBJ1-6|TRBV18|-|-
CASSPQYGPLHF
TGTGCCAGCTCACCACAGTACGGACCCCTCCACTTT
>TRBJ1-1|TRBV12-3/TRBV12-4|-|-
CASTRRGEHEAFF
TGTGCCAGCACTCGTCGAGGAGAACACGAAGCTTTCTTT
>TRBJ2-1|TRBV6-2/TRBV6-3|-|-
CASSYWTQLNEQFF
TGTGCCAGCAGTTACTGGACGCAATTAAATGAGCAGTTCTTC
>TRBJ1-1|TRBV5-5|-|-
CASSPQWANTEAFF
TGTGCCAGCAGCCCCCAGTGGGCGAACACTGAAGCTTTCTTT
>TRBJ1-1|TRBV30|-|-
CAWSVRGGRQKEAFF
TGTGCCTGGAGTGTACGAGGAGGAAGACAGAAAGAAGCTTTCTTT
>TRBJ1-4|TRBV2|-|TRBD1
CASSAQDRANEKLFF
TGTGCCAGCAGCGCCCAAGACAGGGCGAATGAAAAACTGTTTTTT
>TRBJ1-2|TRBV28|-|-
CASSFLFRGTSNYGYTF
TGTGCCAGCAGTTTTCTGTTTAGGGGCACATCTAACTATGGCTACACCTTC
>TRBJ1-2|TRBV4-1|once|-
CASSQGGPGLGYTF
TGCGCCAGCAGCCAAGGAGGCCCAGGGTTAGGCTACACCTTC